The clone carrying this TCR beta chain showed up just once. Per the germline V gene, CDR1 is KGHSH and CDR2 is LQKENI. The J segment lost 0 bases and the V segment lost 6 bases, leaving 11 bases of the junction unmatched. CDR3 length: 18 amino acids. The sample originates from a study of blood T cell repertoires in COVID-19. Original handling: Reference gene primer amplification gave estimated nucleated cell counts. Clones were sequenced by immunoSEQ multiplex PCR, and TCRdb holds only the in-frame ones, with some missing. That table is the source of V, J and clone size, and D and trimming were worked out from the DNA. The sample lists roughly 100,000 clones, about 90% occurring once.

The sequence came from a human donor in a cohort sampled during active COVID-19. The chain recombines TRBV18 with TRBJ2-7; 13 bases fit TRBD2. Sequenced: peripheral blood. The CDR3 here is CASSQGLAGPTYSYEQYF. CDR3 bases: TGTGCCAGCTCCCAGGGACTAGCGGGACCCACGTACTCCTACGAGCAGTACTTC.